This T cell receptor (beta chain) emerged from a study of radiation and T cells in renal cell carcinoma. Whole-study results and caveats: Pretreatment tumor biopsies were lacking, so baseline clonotypes are unknown. From baseline, blood top tumor clonotypes peaked at 2 weeks post-radiation.

The table came from immunoSEQ multiplex PCR; TCRdb's copy has only in-frame clones and leaves some out. The data hold 150,000 to 200,000 clones, with about 87% observed a single time. About this clone itself: Its antigen remains unidentified.

Documented time point: blood 4 weeks post-SBRT, at nephrectomy. Documented treatment: 15 Gy SBRT to primary tumor, nephrectomy 4 weeks later. The receptor comes from a woman in her fifties or sixties with renal cell carcinoma. Material: blood, obtained from a patient whose treatment included radiotherapy and nephrectomy.

For the CDR3, the DNA is TGTGCCAGCAGTTCAGCCCGACTGAACACTGAAGCTTTCTTT. This gives the protein CASSSARLNTEAFF. The rearrangement links TRBV2 to TRBJ1-1, with D uncertain. This CDR3 contains 14 residues. Germline values: CDR1 SNHLY, CDR2 FYNNEI. With 5 bases removed from V and 0 bases from J, the gap between germline ends came to 10 bases.